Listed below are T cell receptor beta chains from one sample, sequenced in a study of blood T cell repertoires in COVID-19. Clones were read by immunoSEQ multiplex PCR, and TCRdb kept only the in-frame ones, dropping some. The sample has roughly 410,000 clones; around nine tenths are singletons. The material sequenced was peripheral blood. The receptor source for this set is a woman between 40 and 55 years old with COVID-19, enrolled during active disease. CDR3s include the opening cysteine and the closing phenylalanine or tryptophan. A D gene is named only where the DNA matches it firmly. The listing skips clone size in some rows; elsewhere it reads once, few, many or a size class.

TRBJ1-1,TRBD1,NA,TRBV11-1,CASSHPGQGDTEAFF,TGTGCCAGCAGTCACCCGGGACAGGGGGACACTGAAGCTTTCTTT
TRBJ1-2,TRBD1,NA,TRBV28,CASRTGANGYTF,TGTGCCAGCAGGACAGGGGCCAATGGCTACACCTTC
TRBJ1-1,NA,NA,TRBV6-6,CASSYVGGTEAFF,TGTGCCAGCAGTTATGTGGGGGGCACTGAAGCTTTCTTT
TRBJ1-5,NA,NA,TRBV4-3,CASSQDRGVQPQHF,TGCGCCAGCAGCCAAGATCGAGGAGTTCAGCCCCAGCATTTT
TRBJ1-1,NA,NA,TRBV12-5,CASGLALDRQNTEAFF,TGTGCTAGTGGTTTGGCATTAGACAGACAGAACACTGAAGCTTTCTTT
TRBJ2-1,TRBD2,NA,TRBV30,CAGRAGVINEQFF,TGTGCCGGACGGGCGGGAGTAATCAATGAGCAGTTCTTC
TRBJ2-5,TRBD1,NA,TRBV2,CASTAGQGARTQYF,TGTGCCAGCACTGCGGGACAGGGGGCGAGGACCCAGTACTTC
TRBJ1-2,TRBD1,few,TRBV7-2,CASSLGGTGKIYGYTF,TGTGCCAGCAGCTTAGGGGGGACAGGGAAGATCTATGGCTACACCTTC
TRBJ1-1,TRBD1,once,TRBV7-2,CASSFEQGPEAFF,TGTGCCAGCAGCTTCGAACAGGGGCCTGAAGCTTTCTTT
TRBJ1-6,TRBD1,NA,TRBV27,CASSLDRGHSPLHF,TGTGCCAGCAGTTTAGACAGGGGTCATTCACCCCTCCACTTT
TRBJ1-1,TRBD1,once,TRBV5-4,CASSTRDRGGGGEAFF,TGTGCCAGCAGCACCCGGGACAGGGGTGGAGGGGGGGAAGCTTTCTTT
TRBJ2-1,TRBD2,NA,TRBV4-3,CASSGGTSSYNEQFF,TGCGCCAGCAGTGGGGGGACTAGCTCCTACAATGAGCAGTTCTTC
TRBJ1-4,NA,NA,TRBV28,CASSPAAREGKLFF,TGTGCCAGCAGCCCTGCGGCCAGGGAGGGAAAACTGTTTTTT
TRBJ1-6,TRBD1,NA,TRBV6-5,CASSPDRGHSSPLHF,TGTGCCAGCAGTCCTGACAGGGGGCATAGTTCACCTCTCCACTTT
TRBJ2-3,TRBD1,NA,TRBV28,CASRYRDRVTLNTQYF,TGTGCCAGCAGGTACCGGGACAGAGTAACGTTGAATACGCAGTATTTT
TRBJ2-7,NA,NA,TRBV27,CASSLLPTDTYEQYF,TGTGCCAGCAGTTTACTACCGACAGACACCTACGAGCAGTACTTC
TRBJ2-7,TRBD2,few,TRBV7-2,CASSPILAGVSYEQYF,TGTGCCAGCAGCCCAATCTTGGCGGGGGTCTCCTACGAGCAGTACTTC
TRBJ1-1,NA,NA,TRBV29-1,CSVRRHTEAFF,TGCAGCGTCAGGAGGCACACTGAAGCTTTCTTT
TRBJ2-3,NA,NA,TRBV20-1,CSASGGGAHTDTQYF,TGCAGTGCTAGTGGAGGGGGCGCACACACAGATACGCAGTATTTT
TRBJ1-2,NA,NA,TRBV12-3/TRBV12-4,CATERGEGYGYTF,TGTGCCACCGAGAGGGGGGAGGGCTATGGCTACACCTTC
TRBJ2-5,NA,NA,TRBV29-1,CSVKKDSQETQYF,TGCAGCGTAAAAAAAGACAGTCAAGAGACCCAGTACTTC
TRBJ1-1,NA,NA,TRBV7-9,CASSLVVGGTEAFF,TGTGCCAGCAGCTTAGTTGTAGGGGGCACTGAAGCTTTCTTT
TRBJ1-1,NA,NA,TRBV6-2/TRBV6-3,CASSYSGVNTEAFF,TGTGCCAGCAGTTACTCCGGGGTAAACACTGAAGCTTTCTTT
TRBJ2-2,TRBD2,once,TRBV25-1,CASSESSGRANTGELFF,TGTGCCAGCAGTGAATCGAGCGGGAGGGCGAACACCGGGGAGCTGTTTTTT
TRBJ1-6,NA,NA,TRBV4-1,CASSQGIGGDSPLHF,TGCGCCAGCAGCCAAGGGATAGGGGGGGATTCACCCCTCCACTTT
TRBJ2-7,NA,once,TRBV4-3,CASSQEPSRVSEQYF,TGCGCCAGCAGCCAAGAACCATCGAGGGTGAGCGAGCAGTACTTC
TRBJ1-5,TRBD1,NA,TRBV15,CATSRSLGQGSNQPQHF,TGTGCCACCAGCAGAAGCTTGGGACAGGGGTCAAATCAGCCCCAGCATTTT
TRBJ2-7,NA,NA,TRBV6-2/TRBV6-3,CASRPTGFYEQYF,TGTGCCAGCAGACCTACGGGGTTCTACGAGCAGTACTTC
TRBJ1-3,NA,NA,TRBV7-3,CASSLRGGFSGNTIYF,TGTGCCAGCAGCTTAAGGGGAGGGTTCTCTGGAAACACCATATATTTT
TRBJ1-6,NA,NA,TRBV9,CASSDGQNYSPLHF,TGTGCCAGCAGCGACGGACAGAACTATTCACCCCTCCACTTT
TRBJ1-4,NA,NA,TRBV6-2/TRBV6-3,CASSYSFGSATNEKLFF,TGTGCCAGCAGTTACTCTTTTGGCAGCGCAACTAATGAAAAACTGTTTTTT
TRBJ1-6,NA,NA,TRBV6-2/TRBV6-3,CASSSIRGSPLHF,TGTGCCAGCAGTTCGATCAGGGGTTCACCCCTCCACTTT
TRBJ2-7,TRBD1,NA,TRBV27,CASSNRDRGEYF,TGTGCCAGCAGTAACCGGGACAGGGGAGAGTACTTC
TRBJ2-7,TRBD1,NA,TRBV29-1,CSAGQGSYEQYF,TGCAGCGCGGGACAGGGCTCCTACGAGCAGTACTTC
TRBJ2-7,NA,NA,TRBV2,CASSPSGQGIYEQYF,TGTGCCAGCAGTCCCTCTGGTCAGGGAATATACGAGCAGTACTTC
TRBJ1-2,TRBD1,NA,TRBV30,CAWSVPGQNNYGYTF,TGTGCCTGGAGTGTCCCGGGACAGAATAACTATGGCTACACCTTC
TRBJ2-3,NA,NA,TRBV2,CASSPLAGTQYF,TGTGCCAGCAGCCCACTAGCTGGTACGCAGTATTTT
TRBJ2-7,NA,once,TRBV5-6,CASSLEHYEQYF,TGTGCCAGCAGCTTGGAGCACTACGAGCAGTACTTC
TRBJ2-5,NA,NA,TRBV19,CASSPSPQGETQYF,TGTGCCAGTAGTCCCTCCCCACAGGGAGAGACCCAGTACTTC
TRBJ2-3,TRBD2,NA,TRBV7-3,CASSFGASGSTDTQYF,TGTGCCAGCAGCTTCGGAGCTAGCGGCAGCACAGATACGCAGTATTTT
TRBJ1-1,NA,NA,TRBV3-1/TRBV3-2,CASSRVHSGEAFF,TGTGCCAGCAGCCGGGTACATTCGGGTGAAGCTTTCTTT
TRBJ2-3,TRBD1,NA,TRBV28,CASSSPGQGGRDTQYF,TGTGCCAGCAGTTCCCCGGGACAGGGAGGAAGAGATACGCAGTATTTT
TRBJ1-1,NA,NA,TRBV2,CASNAVRGWNTEAFF,TGTGCCAGCAATGCGGTTCGGGGGTGGAACACTGAAGCTTTCTTT
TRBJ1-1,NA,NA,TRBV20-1,CSARRGNEAFF,TGCAGTGCTAGAAGGGGGAATGAAGCTTTCTTT
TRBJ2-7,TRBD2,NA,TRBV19,CASSIASGGSYEQYF,TGTGCCAGTAGTATAGCCTCGGGGGGATCCTACGAGCAGTACTTC